This section outlines one TCR beta chain sequence together with its context. The data derive from a study of cytomegalovirus exposure and HLA in healthy donors. The V gene lost 2 bases and the J gene lost 8 bases, with 23 bases spanning the gap. This CDR3 region has 17 residues. CDR1 and CDR2 from the germline V gene are MNHEY and SMNVEV (reference sequence). It was with 60 Vbeta and 13 Jbeta primers that the PCR ran. TCRdb's copy holds only in-frame clones and misses some; the assay was immunoSEQ multiplex PCR. Here the sample spans around 170,000 clones, about three quarters being singletons. The chain employs TRBV27 and TRBJ2-3, with D unclear. The receptor was derived from a man younger than 35 in good health and CMV-seronegative. Sequenced material: PBMCs. CDR3 sequence reads: CASSLRATISLTGTQYF. In nucleotides, the CDR3 is TGTGCCAGCAGTTTACGCGCCACAATTTCCCTCACGGGTACGCAGTATTTT.